The rows below give T cell receptor beta chains drawn from one sample of a study of blood T cell repertoires in COVID-19. Some clones are missing from TCRdb's copy, which holds only in-frame ones; the method was immunoSEQ multiplex PCR. The sample lists approximately 430,000 clones; about nine tenths were seen once. Sequences were obtained from peripheral blood. These TCRs come from a woman between 25 and 40 years old with active or convalescent COVID-19. Both conserved end residues are part of each CDR3. The D gene is left open where the match is weak.

V gene	D gene	J gene	CDR3 protein	CDR3 DNA
TRBV5-1	TRBD1	TRBJ1-2	CASSLGQGEGYTF	TGCGCCAGCAGCCTCGGACAGGGGGAGGGCTACACCTTC
TRBV6-1	TRBD1	TRBJ1-2	CASSEARQGSGGYTF	TGTGCCAGCAGTGAAGCGCGACAGGGTAGTGGGGGCTACACCTTC
TRBV5-8	-	TRBJ1-4	CASSLTVSGSEWEKLFF	TGTGCCAGCAGCTTGACGGTATCAGGTTCCGAGTGGGAAAAACTGTTTTTT
TRBV2	TRBD2	TRBJ2-3	CASIVAGGPTDTQYF	TGTGCCAGCATTGTTGCGGGGGGGCCGACAGATACGCAGTATTTT
TRBV18	-	TRBJ2-3	CASSPPVSTDTQYF	TGTGCCAGCTCACCACCCGTGAGCACAGATACGCAGTATTTT
TRBV7-8	TRBD1	TRBJ2-5	CASSPRRQGAFETQYF	TGTGCCAGCAGCCCTCGGCGGCAGGGGGCCTTTGAGACCCAGTACTTC
TRBV19	-	TRBJ1-3	CASSIDATGSGNTIYF	TGTGCCAGTAGTATAGATGCGACAGGCTCTGGAAACACCATATATTTT
TRBV7-8	-	TRBJ2-2	CASSLVGGPHRPNTGELFF	TGTGCCAGCAGCTTAGTAGGCGGCCCTCACAGGCCGAACACCGGGGAGCTGTTTTTT
TRBV10-3	TRBD1	TRBJ1-1	CAITRDRNTEAFF	TGTGCCATCACCCGGGACAGGAACACTGAAGCTTTCTTT
TRBV18	TRBD1	TRBJ2-7	CASSPLSGTGYEQYF	TGTGCCAGCTCACCGTTGAGCGGGACAGGGTACGAGCAGTACTTC
TRBV6-2/TRBV6-3	TRBD1	TRBJ2-3	CASSGSGTESSTDTQYF	TGTGCCAGCAGTGGTTCCGGGACAGAGTCTAGCACAGATACGCAGTATTTT
TRBV4-1	-	TRBJ2-3	CASSPPVSPDTQYF	TGCGCCAGCAGCCCCCCAGTATCACCAGATACGCAGTATTTT
TRBV3-1/TRBV3-2	TRBD2	TRBJ2-2	CATTGTSVPGELFF	TGTGCCACTACCGGGACTAGCGTCCCCGGGGAGCTGTTTTTT
TRBV10-1	-	TRBJ1-4	CATQQGWTNEKLFF	TGCGCCACGCAACAGGGTTGGACTAATGAAAAACTGTTTTTT
TRBV18	-	TRBJ2-5	CASSLQVVSETQYF	TGTGCCAGCTCACTACAAGTGGTTTCAGAGACCCAGTACTTC